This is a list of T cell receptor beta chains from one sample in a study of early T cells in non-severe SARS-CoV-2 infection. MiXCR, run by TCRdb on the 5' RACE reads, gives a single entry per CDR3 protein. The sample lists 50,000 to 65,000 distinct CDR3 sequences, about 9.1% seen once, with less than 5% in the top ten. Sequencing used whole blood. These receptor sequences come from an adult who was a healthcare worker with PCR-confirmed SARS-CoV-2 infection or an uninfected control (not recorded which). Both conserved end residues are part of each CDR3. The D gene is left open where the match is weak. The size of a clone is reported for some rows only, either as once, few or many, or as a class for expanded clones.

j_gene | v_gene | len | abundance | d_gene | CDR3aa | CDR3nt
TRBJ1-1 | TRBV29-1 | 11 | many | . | CSVEQGEGAFF | TGCAGCGTGGAGCAGGGAGAGGGAGCTTTCTTT
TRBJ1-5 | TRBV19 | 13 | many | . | CASSPNSNQPQHF | TGTGCCAGTAGTCCCAATAGCAATCAGCCCCAGCATTTT
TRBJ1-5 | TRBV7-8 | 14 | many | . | CASSLYGVHQPQHF | TGTGCCAGCAGCTTGTACGGGGTGCATCAGCCCCAGCATTTT
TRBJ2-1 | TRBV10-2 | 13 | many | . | CASSVETYNEQFF | TGCGCCAGCAGTGTAGAGACCTACAATGAGCAGTTCTTC
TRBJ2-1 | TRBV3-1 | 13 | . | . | CASSQVRHNEQFF | TGTGCCAGCAGCCAAGTACGCCACAATGAGCAGTTCTTC
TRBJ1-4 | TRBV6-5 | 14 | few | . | CASSYSGPGGWMFF | TGTGCCAGCAGTTACTCGGGGCCGGGCGGGTGGATGTTTTTT
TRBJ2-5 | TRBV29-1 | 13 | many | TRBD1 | CSVIQGHQETQYF | TGCAGCGTAATACAGGGGCACCAAGAGACCCAGTACTTC
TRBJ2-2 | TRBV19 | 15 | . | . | CARTKIPENTGELFF | TGTGCCAGGACCAAGATCCCGGAGAACACCGGGGAGCTGTTTTTT
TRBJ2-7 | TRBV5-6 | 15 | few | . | CASREGVGLSYEQYF | TGTGCCAGCAGGGAGGGTGTTGGGCTCTCCTACGAGCAGTACTTC
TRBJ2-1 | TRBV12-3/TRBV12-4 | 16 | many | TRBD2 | CASSPSGGVSYNEQFF | TGTGCCAGCAGCCCTAGCGGGGGGGTCTCCTACAATGAGCAGTTCTTC
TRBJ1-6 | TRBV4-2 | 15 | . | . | CASSQVGPRDSPLHF | TGTGCCAGCAGCCAAGTGGGGCCCCGGGATTCACCCCTCCACTTT
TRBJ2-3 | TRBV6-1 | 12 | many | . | CASKRTEDTQYF | TGTGCCAGCAAAAGAACCGAAGATACGCAGTATTTT
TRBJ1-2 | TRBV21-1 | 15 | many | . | CASTKQSGRHYGYTF | TGTGCCAGCACCAAACAATCAGGACGTCACTATGGCTACACCTTC
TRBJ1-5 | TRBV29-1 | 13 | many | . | CSVADRFDQPQHF | TGCAGCGTCGCGGACCGGTTCGATCAGCCCCAGCATTTT
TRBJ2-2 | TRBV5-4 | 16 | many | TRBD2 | CASSLEAGGRAGELFF | TGTGCCAGCAGCTTGGAAGCGGGGGGGCGAGCCGGGGAGCTGTTTTTT
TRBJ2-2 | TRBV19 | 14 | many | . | CASKGGDRTGELFF | TGTGCCAGTAAGGGTGGGGATCGCACCGGGGAGCTGTTTTTT
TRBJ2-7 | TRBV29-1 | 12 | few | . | CSVEGEAYEQYF | TGCAGCGTTGAGGGGGAAGCCTACGAGCAGTACTTC
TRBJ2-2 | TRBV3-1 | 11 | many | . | CASMTTGELFF | TGTGCCAGCATGACCACCGGGGAGCTGTTTTTT
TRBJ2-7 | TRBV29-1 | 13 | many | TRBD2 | CSVGDGRAYEQYF | TGCAGCGTTGGGGACGGGAGGGCCTACGAGCAGTACTTC
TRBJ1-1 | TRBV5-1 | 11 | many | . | CASSLEGRAFF | TGCGCCAGCAGCTTGGAGGGGCGTGCTTTCTTT
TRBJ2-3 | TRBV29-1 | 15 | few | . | CSVAFSATSTDTQYF | TGCAGCGTTGCTTTTTCGGCTACAAGCACAGATACGCAGTATTTT
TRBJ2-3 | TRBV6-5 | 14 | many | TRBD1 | CASSRTGGRGTQYF | TGTGCCAGCAGCCGGACAGGGGGACGGGGTACGCAGTATTTT
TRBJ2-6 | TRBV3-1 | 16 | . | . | CASSQRRDVGANVLTF | TGTGCCAGCAGCCAAAGGCGGGACGTTGGGGCCAACGTCCTGACTTTC
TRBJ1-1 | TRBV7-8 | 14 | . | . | CASSLVPWDTEAFF | TGTGCCAGCAGCTTAGTCCCGTGGGACACTGAAGCTTTCTTT
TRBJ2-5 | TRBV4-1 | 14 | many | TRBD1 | CASSRRQGLETQYF | TGCGCCAGCAGCCGTCGACAGGGTTTGGAGACCCAGTACTTC
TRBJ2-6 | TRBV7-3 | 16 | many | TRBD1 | CASSSPDRGGANVLTF | TGTGCCAGCAGCTCGCCAGACAGGGGAGGGGCCAACGTCCTGACTTTC
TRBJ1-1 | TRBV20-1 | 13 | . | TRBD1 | CSAFPDRGTEAFF | TGCAGTGCTTTCCCGGACAGGGGCACTGAAGCTTTCTTT
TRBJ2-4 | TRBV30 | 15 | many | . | CAWNRQIEAKNIQYF | TGTGCCTGGAATCGGCAGATCGAGGCCAAAAACATTCAGTACTTC
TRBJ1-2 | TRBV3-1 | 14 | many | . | CASSQGGGAYGYTF | TGTGCCAGCAGCCAAGGGGGGGGAGCCTATGGCTACACCTTC
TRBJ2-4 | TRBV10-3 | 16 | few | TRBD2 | CAISAAGVTTKNIQYF | TGTGCCATCAGTGCGGCGGGGGTCACGACCAAAAACATTCAGTACTTC
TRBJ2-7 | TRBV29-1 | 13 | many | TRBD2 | CSGSGRTDYEQYF | TGCAGCGGTAGCGGGAGGACAGACTACGAGCAGTACTTC
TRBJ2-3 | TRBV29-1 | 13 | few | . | CSVGGRGTDTQYF | TGCAGCGTGGGCGGGCGGGGCACAGATACGCAGTATTTT
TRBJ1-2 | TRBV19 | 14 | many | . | CASTKTATNYGYTF | TGTGCCAGTACAAAGACAGCAACTAACTATGGCTACACCTTC
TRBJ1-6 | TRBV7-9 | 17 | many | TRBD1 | CASSSPPGQGPNSPLHF | TGTGCCAGCAGCTCGCCCCCGGGACAGGGCCCTAATTCACCCCTCCACTTT
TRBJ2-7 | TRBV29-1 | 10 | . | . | CSVHSGREYF | TGCAGCGTTCACTCGGGACGGGAGTACTTC
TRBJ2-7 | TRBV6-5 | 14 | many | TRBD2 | CASSQTSGLYEQYF | TGTGCCAGCAGCCAGACTAGCGGCCTCTACGAGCAGTACTTC
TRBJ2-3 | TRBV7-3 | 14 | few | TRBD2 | CASSPTSRTDTQYF | TGTGCCAGCAGCCCGACTAGCCGAACAGATACGCAGTATTTT
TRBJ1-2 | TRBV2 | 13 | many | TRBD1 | CAHKGQGAIGYTF | TGTGCCCATAAGGGGCAGGGGGCAATTGGCTACACCTTC
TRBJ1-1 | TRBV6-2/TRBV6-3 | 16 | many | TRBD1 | CASSYSTGGIWTEAFF | TGTGCCAGCAGTTACTCGACAGGGGGCATTTGGACTGAAGCTTTCTTT
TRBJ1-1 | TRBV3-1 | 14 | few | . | CASSMGGSNTEAFF | TGTGCCAGCAGTATGGGGGGCTCGAACACTGAAGCTTTCTTT
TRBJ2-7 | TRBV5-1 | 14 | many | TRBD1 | CASSGDRRAHEQYF | TGCGCCAGCAGCGGGGACAGGAGAGCCCACGAGCAGTACTTC
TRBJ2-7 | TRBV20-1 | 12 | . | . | CSARQGSYEQYF | TGCAGTGCTAGACAGGGGAGCTACGAGCAGTACTTC
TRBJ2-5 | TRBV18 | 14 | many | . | CASSPSGTQETQYF | TGTGCCAGCTCACCTAGCGGAACCCAAGAGACCCAGTACTTC
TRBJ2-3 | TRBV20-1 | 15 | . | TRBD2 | CTVEGSGRGADTQYF | TGCACCGTAGAGGGTAGCGGGAGAGGGGCAGATACGCAGTATTTT
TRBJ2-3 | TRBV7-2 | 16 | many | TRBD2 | CASTQGTSGIADTQYF | TGTGCCAGCACCCAGGGGACTAGCGGGATTGCAGATACGCAGTATTTT
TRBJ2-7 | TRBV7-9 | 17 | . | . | CASSLEADGWSSYEQYF | TGTGCCAGCAGCTTAGAGGCGGACGGCTGGAGCTCCTACGAGCAGTACTTC
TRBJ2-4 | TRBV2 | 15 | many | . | CASRDGNLAKNIQYF | TGTGCCAGCAGAGACGGAAATTTAGCCAAAAACATTCAGTACTTC
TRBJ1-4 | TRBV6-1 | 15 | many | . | CASTRSGATNEKLFF | TGTGCCAGCACTAGAAGCGGAGCAACTAATGAAAAACTGTTTTTT
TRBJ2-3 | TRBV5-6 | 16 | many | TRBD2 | CASSLTSGSGTDTQYF | TGTGCCAGCAGCTTGACTAGCGGGAGTGGGACAGATACGCAGTATTTT
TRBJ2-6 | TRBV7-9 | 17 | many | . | CASSWRGQYSGANVLTF | TGTGCCAGCAGCTGGCGGGGACAGTATTCTGGGGCCAACGTCCTGACTTTC
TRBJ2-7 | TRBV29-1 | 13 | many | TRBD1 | CSVEGQGGGEQYF | TGCAGCGTTGAGGGACAGGGCGGAGGCGAGCAGTACTTC
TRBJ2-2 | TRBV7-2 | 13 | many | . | CASSAISTGELFF | TGTGCCAGCAGCGCAATATCGACCGGGGAGCTGTTTTTT
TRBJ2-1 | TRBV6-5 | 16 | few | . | CASSHRGHTLYNEQFF | TGTGCCAGCAGTCACCGGGGACATACGCTTTACAATGAGCAGTTCTTC